This T cell receptor beta chain was recorded in a study of a mutant IDH1 vaccine in newly diagnosed glioma. Study details: Weeks 1, 3, 5, 7, 11, 15, 19 and 23 were when patients received their eight vaccinations. Those enrolled had earlier been treated with radiotherapy, temozolomide, or both, mostly both. First vaccine doses came 4-6 weeks after radiotherapy alone, or with temozolomide cycles. Study-level results: The study observed vaccine-induced immune responses in approximately 93% of patients.

TCRdb's table, derived via immunoSEQ multiplex PCR, lists solely in-frame clones and lacks some. Of about 36,000 clones in the sample, 80% were seen once. Concerning this clone itself: Its matching antigen is unknown.

The CDR3 runs to 13 residues. Germline V gene sequence: CDR1 SGHVS, CDR2 FNYEAQ. Trimming removed 1 base from V and 6 bases from J; junction bases left unmatched: 0. This sample's time point: week 11, during vaccination. Every vaccination contained 300 ug of the mutant IDH1 20-mer peptide and was paired with topical imiquimod. The starting material was peripheral blood mononuclear cells (PBMCs), obtained from a glioma patient whose treatment included an IDH1 peptide vaccine. The gene calls are TRBV7-6 and TRBJ1-1, with 9 bases identical to TRBD1. This receptor was identified in a woman aged 30 to 39 with glioma. Some clones in this sample may be carry-over from other donors' samples. Written as DNA, the CDR3 is TGTGCCAGCAGCTTAGGACAGGGGGCTGAAGCTTTCTTT. Translated: CASSLGQGAEAFF.